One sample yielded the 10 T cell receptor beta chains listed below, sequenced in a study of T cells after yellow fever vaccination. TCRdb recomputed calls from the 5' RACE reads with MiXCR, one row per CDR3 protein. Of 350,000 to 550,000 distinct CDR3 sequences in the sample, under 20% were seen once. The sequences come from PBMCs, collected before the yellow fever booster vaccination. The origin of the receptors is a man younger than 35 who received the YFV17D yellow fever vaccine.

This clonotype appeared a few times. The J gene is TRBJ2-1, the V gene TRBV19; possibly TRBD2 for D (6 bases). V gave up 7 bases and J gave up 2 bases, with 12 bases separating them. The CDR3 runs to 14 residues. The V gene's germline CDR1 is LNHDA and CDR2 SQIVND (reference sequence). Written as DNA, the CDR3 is TGTGCCAGTAAGGAGGGTTTGACCTACAATGAGCAGTTCTTC. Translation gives CASKEGLTYNEQFF.

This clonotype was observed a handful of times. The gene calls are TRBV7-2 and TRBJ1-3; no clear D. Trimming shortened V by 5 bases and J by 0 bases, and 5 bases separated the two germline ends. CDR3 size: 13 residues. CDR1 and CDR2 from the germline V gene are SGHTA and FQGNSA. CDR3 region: CASSRDSGNTIYF. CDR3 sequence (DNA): TGTGCCAGCAGCAGGGACTCTGGAAACACCATATATTTT.

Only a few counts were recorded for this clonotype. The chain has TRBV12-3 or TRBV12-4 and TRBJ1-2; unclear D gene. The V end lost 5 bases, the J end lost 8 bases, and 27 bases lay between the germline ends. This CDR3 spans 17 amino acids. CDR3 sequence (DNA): TGTGCCAGCAGTCTCGATCCGTCCTACGGGGAACGGCGGGGCTACACCTTC. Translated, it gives CASSLDPSYGERRGYTF.

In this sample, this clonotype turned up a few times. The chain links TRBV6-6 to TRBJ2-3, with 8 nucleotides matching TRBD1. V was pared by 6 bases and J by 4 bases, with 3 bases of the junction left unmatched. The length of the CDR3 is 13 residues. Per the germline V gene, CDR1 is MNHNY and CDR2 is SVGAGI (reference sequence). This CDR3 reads CASRPGGADTQYF. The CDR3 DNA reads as TGTGCCAGCAGGCCAGGGGGCGCAGATACGCAGTATTTT.

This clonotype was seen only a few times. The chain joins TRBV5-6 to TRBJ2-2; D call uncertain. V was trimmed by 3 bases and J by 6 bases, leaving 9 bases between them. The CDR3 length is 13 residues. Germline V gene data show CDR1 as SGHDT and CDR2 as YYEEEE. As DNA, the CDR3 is TGTGCCAGCAGCTCCAGGACGTCCGGGGAGCTGTTTTTT. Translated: CASSSRTSGELFF.

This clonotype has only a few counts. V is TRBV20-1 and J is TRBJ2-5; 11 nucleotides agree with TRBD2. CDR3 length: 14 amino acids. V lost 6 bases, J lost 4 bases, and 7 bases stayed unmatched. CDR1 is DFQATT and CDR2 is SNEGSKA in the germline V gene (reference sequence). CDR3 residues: CSASRLAGRETQYF. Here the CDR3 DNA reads TGCAGTGCCAGCAGACTAGCGGGGAGAGAGACCCAGTACTTC.

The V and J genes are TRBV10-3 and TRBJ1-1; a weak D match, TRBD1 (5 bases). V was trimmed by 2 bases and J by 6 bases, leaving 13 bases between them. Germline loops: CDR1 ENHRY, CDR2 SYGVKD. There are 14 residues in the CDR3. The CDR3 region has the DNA TGTGCCATCAGTGAGGCCGCAGGGAGGTCTGAAGCTTTCTTT. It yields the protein CAISEAAGRSEAFF.

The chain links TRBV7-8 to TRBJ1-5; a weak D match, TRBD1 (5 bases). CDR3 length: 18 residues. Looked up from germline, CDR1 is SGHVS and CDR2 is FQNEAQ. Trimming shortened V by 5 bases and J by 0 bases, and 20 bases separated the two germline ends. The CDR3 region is CASSRPQDQGYSNQPQHF. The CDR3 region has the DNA TGTGCCAGCAGCCGTCCGCAAGACCAGGGTTATAGCAATCAGCCCCAGCATTTT.

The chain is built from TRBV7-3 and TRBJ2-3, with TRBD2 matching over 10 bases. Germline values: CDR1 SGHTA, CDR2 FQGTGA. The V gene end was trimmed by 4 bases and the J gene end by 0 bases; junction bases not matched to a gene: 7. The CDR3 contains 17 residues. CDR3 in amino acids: CASSSPLAGESTDTQYF. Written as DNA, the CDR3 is TGTGCCAGCAGCTCTCCGCTAGCGGGGGAGAGCACAGATACGCAGTATTTT.

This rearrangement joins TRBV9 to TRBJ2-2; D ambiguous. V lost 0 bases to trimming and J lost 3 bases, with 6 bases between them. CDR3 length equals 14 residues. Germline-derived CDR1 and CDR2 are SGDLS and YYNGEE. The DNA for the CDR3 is TGTGCCAGCAGCGTAGGGGGTGACACCGGGGAGCTGTTTTTT. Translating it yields CASSVGGDTGELFF.